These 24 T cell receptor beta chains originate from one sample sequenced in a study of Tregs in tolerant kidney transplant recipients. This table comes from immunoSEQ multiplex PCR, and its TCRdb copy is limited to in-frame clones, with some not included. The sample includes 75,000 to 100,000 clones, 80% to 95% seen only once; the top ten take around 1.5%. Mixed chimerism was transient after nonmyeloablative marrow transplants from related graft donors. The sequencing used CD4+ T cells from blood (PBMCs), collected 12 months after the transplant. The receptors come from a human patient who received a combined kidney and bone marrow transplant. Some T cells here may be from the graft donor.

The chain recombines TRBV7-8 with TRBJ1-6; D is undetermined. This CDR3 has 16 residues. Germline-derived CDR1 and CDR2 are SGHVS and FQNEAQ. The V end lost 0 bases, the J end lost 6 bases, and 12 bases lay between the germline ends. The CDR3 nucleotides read TGTGCCAGCAGCTTAGCGCTACCTGGTGGTAATTCACCCCTCCACTTT. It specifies CASSLALPGGNSPLHF.

The CDR3 DNA follows: TGTGCCAGCAGTTCCCGGGACAGGGGGCTGAGCGAGCAGTACTTC. Amino acids: CASSSRDRGLSEQYF. V gene TRBV27 combines with J gene TRBJ2-7; 12 bases are shared with TRBD1. This CDR3 has 15 residues. Germline loops: CDR1 MNHEY, CDR2 SMNVEV (reference sequence). V was pared by 4 bases and J by 6 bases, with 7 bases of the junction left unmatched.

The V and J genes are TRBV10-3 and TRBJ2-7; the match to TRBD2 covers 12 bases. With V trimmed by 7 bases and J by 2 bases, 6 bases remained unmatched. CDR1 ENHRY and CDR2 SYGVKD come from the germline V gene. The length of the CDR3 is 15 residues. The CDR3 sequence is CAIKTSGSGTYEQYF. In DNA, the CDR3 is TGTGCCATCAAGACTAGCGGGAGCGGGACCTACGAGCAGTACTTC.

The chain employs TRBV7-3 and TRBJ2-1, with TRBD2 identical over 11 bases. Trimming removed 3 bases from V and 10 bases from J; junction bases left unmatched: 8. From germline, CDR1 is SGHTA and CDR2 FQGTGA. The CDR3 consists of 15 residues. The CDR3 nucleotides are TGTGCCAGCAGCTTCCGACTAGCGGGAAGGGCGGAGCAGTTCTTC. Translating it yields CASSFRLAGRAEQFF.

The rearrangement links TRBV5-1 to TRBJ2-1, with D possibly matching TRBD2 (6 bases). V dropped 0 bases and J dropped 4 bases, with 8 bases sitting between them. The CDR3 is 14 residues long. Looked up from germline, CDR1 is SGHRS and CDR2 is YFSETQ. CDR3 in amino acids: CASSLGGGYNEQFF. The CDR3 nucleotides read TGCGCCAGCAGCTTGGGTGGAGGGTACAATGAGCAGTTCTTC.

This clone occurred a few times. The CDR3 nucleotides are TGCGCCAGCAGCTTGTCAGGGGGCCCCTCCTACGAGCAGTACTTC. This gives the protein CASSLSGGPSYEQYF. The V and J genes are TRBV5-1 and TRBJ2-7, with TRBD1 identical over 8 bases. After removal of 1 base from V and 0 bases from J, the junction contained 3 bases not matched to a gene. The CDR3 is 15 amino acids. Germline V gives CDR1 SGHRS, CDR2 YFSETQ.

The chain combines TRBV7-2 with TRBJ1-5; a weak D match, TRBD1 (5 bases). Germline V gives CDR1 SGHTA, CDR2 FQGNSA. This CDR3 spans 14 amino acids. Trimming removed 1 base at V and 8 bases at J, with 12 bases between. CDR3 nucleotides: TGTGCCAGCAGCTTAGAGGCAGGGTATGAGCCCCAGCATTTT. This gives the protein CASSLEAGYEPQHF.

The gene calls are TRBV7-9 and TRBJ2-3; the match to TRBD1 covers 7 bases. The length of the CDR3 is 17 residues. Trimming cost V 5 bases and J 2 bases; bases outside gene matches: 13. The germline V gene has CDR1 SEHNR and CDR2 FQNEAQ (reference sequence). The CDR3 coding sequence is TGTGCCAGCAGCCCCTTTGTTGTGACAGGGTTCACAGATACGCAGTATTTT. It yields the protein CASSPFVVTGFTDTQYF.

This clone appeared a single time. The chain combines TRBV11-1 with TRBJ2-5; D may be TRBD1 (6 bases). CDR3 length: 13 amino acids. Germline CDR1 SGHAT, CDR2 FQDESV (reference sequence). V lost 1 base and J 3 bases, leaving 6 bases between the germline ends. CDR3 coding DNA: TGTGCCAGCAGCTTAGACAGGGAAGAGACCCAGTACTTC. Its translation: CASSLDREETQYF.

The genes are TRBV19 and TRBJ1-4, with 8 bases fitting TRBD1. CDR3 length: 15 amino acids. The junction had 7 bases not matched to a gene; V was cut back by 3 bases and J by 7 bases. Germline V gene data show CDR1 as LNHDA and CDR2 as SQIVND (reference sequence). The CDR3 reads CASSIRYRGGEKLFF. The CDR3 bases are TGTGCCAGTAGTATCCGGTACAGGGGGGGTGAAAAACTGTTTTTT.

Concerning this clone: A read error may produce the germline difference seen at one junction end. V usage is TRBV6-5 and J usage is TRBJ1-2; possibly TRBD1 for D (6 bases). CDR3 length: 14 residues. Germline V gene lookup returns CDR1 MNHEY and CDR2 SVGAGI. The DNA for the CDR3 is TGTGCCACCAGTCGTCGACAGGACAGAAGGGGCTACACCTTC. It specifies CATSRRQDRRGYTF.

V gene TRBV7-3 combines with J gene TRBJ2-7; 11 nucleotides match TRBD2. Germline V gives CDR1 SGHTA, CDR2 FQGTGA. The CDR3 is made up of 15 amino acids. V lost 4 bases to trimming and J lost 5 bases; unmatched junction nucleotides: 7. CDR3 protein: CASSSRLAGFHEQYF. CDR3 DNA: TGTGCCAGCAGCTCTCGACTAGCGGGATTCCACGAGCAGTACTTC. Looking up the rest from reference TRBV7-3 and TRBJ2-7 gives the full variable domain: GAGVSQTPSNKVTEKGKYVELRCDPISGHTALYWYRQSLGQGPEFLIYFQGTGAADDSGLPNDRFFAVRPEGSVSTLKIQRTERGDSAVYLCASSSRLAGFHEQYFGPGTRLTVT.

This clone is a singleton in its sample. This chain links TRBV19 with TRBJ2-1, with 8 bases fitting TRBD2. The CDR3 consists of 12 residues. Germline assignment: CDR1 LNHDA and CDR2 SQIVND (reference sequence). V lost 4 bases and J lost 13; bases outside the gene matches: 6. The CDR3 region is CASSTPAGGQFF. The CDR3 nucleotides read TGTGCCAGTAGTACTCCCGCGGGGGGCCAGTTCTTC.

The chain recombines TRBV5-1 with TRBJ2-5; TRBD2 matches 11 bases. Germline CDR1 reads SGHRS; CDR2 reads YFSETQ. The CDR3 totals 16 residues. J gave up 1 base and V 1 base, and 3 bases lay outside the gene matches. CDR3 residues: CASSLSLAGGQETQYF. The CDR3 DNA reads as TGCGCCAGCAGCTTGAGCCTAGCGGGAGGCCAAGAGACCCAGTACTTC.

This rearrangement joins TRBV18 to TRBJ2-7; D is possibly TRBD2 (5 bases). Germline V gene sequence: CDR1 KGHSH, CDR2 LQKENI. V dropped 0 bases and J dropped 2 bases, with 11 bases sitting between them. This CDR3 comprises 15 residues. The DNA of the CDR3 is TGTGCCAGCTCACCACCCGCGGGCTCTCCCTACGAGCAGTACTTC. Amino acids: CASSPPAGSPYEQYF.

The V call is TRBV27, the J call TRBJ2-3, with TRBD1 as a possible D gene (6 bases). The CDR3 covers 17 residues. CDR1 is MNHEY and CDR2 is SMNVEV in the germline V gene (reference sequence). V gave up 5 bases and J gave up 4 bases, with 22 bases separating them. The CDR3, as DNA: TGTGCCAGCAGTCTAATACAGGGCTCAAGTATTTCAGATACGCAGTATTTT. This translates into CASSLIQGSSISDTQYF.

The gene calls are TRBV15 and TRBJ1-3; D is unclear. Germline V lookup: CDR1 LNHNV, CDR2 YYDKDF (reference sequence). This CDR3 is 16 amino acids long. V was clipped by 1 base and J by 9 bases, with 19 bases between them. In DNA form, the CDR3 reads TGTGCCACCAGCAGAGTGGAAGCGAACCGGGCGGGCACCATATATTTT. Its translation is CATSRVEANRAGTIYF.

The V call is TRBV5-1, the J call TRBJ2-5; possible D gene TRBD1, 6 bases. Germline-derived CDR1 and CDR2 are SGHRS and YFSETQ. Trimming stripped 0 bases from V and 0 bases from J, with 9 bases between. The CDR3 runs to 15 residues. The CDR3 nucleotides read TGCGCCAGCAGCTTGGAGGGGGTATACCAAGAGACCCAGTACTTC. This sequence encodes CASSLEGVYQETQYF.

CDR3 coding DNA: TGCGCCAGCAGCTGGGAGGGTGTTCCTAATGAAAAACTGTTTTTT. This sequence encodes CASSWEGVPNEKLFF. The V call is TRBV5-1, the J call TRBJ1-4; D is unclear. There are 15 residues in the CDR3. CDR1 and CDR2 (germline): SGHRS, YFSETQ. V shed 3 bases and J shed 3 bases, with 12 bases lying between them.

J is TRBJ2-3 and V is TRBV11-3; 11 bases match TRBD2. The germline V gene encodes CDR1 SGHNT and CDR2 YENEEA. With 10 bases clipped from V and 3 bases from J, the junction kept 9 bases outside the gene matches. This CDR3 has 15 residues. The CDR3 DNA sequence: TGTGCCACCACGCCGACTAGCGGGATAACAGATACGCAGTATTTT. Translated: CATTPTSGITDTQYF. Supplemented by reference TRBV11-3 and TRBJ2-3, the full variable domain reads EAGVVQSPRYKIIEKKQPVAFWCNPISGHNTLYWYLQNLGQGPELLIRYENEEAVDDSQLPKDRFSAERLKGVDSTLKIQPAELGDSAVYLCATTPTSGITDTQYFGPGTRLTVL.

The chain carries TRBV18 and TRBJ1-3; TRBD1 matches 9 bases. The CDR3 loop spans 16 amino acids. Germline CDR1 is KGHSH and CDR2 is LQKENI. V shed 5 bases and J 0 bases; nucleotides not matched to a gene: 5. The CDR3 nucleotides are TGTGCCAGCTCAATGGGGACAGGGAGCTCTGGAAACACCATATATTTT. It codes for CASSMGTGSSGNTIYF.

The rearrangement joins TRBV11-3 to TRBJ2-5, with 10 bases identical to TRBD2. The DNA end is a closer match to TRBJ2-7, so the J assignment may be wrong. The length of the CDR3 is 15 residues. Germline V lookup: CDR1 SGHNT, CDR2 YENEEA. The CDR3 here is CASSALAGVNHEQYF. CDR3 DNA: TGTGCCAGCAGCGCCCTAGCGGGAGTTAACCACGAGCAGTACTTC.

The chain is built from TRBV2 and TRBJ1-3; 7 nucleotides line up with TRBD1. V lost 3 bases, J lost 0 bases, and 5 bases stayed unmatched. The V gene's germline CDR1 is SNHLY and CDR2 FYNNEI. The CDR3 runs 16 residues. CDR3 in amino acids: CASSDDRASSGNTIYF. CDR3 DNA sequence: TGTGCCAGCAGTGATGACAGGGCAAGCTCTGGAAACACCATATATTTT.

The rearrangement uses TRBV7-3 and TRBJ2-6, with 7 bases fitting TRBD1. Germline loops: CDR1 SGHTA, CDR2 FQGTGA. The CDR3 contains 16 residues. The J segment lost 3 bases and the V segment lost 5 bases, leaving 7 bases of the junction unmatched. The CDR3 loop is CASSPEGASGANVLTF. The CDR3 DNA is TGTGCCAGCAGCCCCGAGGGGGCCAGTGGGGCCAACGTCCTGACTTTC.